Following are 17 T cell receptor beta chains from one sample sequenced in a study of cytomegalovirus exposure and HLA in healthy donors. PCR amplification relied on 60 Vbeta primers (plus 13 Jbeta primers). Clones were sequenced by immunoSEQ multiplex PCR, and TCRdb holds only the in-frame ones, with some missing. The sample contains fewer than 200,000 clones, 75% to 80% of which appear only once. The specimen sequenced was PBMCs. The receptors stem from a woman between 45 and 60 years old in good health and CMV-seropositive.

The CDR3 coding sequence is TGTGCCAGCAGCTTAGAATTTAAACAGGAATCTTGGGGTACAGATACGCAGTATTTT. Amino acid sequence: CASSLEFKQESWGTDTQYF. The chain couples TRBV7-9 to TRBJ2-3, with a possible D match to TRBD1 (5 bases). The V and J ends lost 1 base and 3 bases respectively, with 23 bases between them. Germline values: CDR1 SEHNR, CDR2 FQNEAQ (reference sequence). This CDR3 is 19 amino acids long.

Here the CDR3 DNA reads TGTGCCAGCAGCGTTAGCCGGGGGGGTTCGGAGACCCAGTACTTC. The encoded protein is CASSVSRGGSETQYF. This rearrangement joins TRBV9 to TRBJ2-5, with TRBD2 matching 8 bases. The CDR3 is 15 residues long. V trimming: 2 bases; J trimming: 5 bases; junction bases outside the gene matches: 8. Germline loops: CDR1 SGDLS, CDR2 YYNGEE.

The chain joins TRBV14 to TRBJ2-5; D unresolved. This CDR3 contains 13 residues. Germline CDR1 is SGHDN and CDR2 is FVKESK. Deletions cut 1 base from V and 7 bases from J, with 10 bases between. The CDR3 DNA reads TGTGCCAGCAGCCAAGTGCTAGACGGGACCCAGTACTTC. Amino acid sequence: CASSQVLDGTQYF.

The chain couples TRBV27 to TRBJ2-1; 10 bases match TRBD2. CDR1 is MNHEY, CDR2 SMNVEV, per germline (reference sequence). The CDR3 has 22 residues. The V gene end was trimmed by 5 bases and the J gene end by 0 bases; junction bases not matched to a gene: 22. Here the CDR3 reads CASSKSQIAGGRTISSYNEQFF. The CDR3 DNA follows: TGTGCCAGCAGTAAGAGCCAGATAGCGGGGGGCCGGACCATAAGCTCCTACAATGAGCAGTTCTTC.

This chain uses TRBV4-1 with TRBJ2-2; D is undetermined. The germline V gene encodes CDR1 MGHRA and CDR2 YSYEKL. The V gene lost 4 bases and the J gene lost 1 base, with 10 bases spanning the gap. The CDR3 covers 15 residues. The CDR3 DNA follows: TGCGCCAGCAGCCCCAGACTCCTGAACACCGGGGAGCTGTTTTTT. It translates to CASSPRLLNTGELFF.

The chain links TRBV27 to TRBJ1-6, with 8 bases aligning to TRBD1. The CDR3 length is 18 residues. The V segment lost 4 bases and the J segment 0 bases; nucleotides outside the gene matches: 8. The germline CDR1 and CDR2 sequences are MNHEY and SMNVEV (reference sequence). CDR3 DNA: TGTGCCAGCAGTTCCGTACGGACAGGGAGCTCCTATAATTCACCCCTCCACTTT. Protein product: CASSSVRTGSSYNSPLHF.

The chain combines TRBV19 with TRBJ2-1, with TRBD1 matching over 8 bases. Germline V CDR1 and CDR2: LNHDA, SQIVND (reference sequence). V lost 0 bases, J lost 3 bases, and 13 bases stayed unmatched. The length of the CDR3 is 19 residues. CDR3 sequence reads: CASSIDGGPGQGHYNEQFF. Here the CDR3 DNA reads TGTGCCAGTAGTATAGATGGAGGACCAGGACAGGGACACTACAATGAGCAGTTCTTC.

The chain recombines TRBV2 with TRBJ2-1; perhaps TRBD2 as D (6 bases). Germline CDR1 is SNHLY and CDR2 is FYNNEI. There are 15 residues in the CDR3. V shed 6 bases and J shed 3 bases, with 15 bases lying between them. CDR3 sequence (DNA): TGTGCCAGCAGGCTCCGGGACTCAGGCTACAATGAGCAGTTCTTC. This codes for CASRLRDSGYNEQFF.

This chain connects TRBV11-2 to TRBJ2-3, with D uncertain. The length of the CDR3 is 16 residues. The ends were cut back, 1 base at V and 0 bases at J, with 11 bases in the middle. CDR1 is SGHAT, CDR2 FQNNGV, per germline. CDR3 amino acids: CASSLGLSPSTDTQYF. In DNA, the CDR3 is TGTGCCAGCAGCTTAGGTTTGAGCCCTAGCACAGATACGCAGTATTTT. The complete variable domain, with remaining parts taken from reference TRBV11-2 and TRBJ2-3, reads EAGVAQSPRYKIIEKRQSVAFWCNPISGHATLYWYQQILGQGPKLLIQFQNNGVVDDSQLPKDRFSAERLKGVDSTLKIQPAKLEDSAVYLCASSLGLSPSTDTQYFGPGTRLTVL.

The rearrangement joins TRBV7-3 to TRBJ2-3, with D possibly being TRBD2 (5 bases). In germline, CDR1 is SGHTA, CDR2 FQGTGA. V was cut by 6 bases and J by 8 bases, with 12 bases left in between. The CDR3 totals 12 residues. This chain's CDR3 is CASRDRRGTQYF. The DNA for the CDR3 is TGTGCCAGCAGGGACCGACGGGGTACGCAGTATTTT.

The chain joins TRBV7-6 to TRBJ2-7; 14 nucleotides match TRBD2. The CDR3 is 17 residues long. Trimming at V came to 6 bases and at J to 5 bases, leaving 12 bases not matched to a gene. Germline V lookup: CDR1 SGHVS, CDR2 FNYEAQ. The CDR3 is CASSSMTSGGALDEQYF. CDR3 DNA sequence: TGTGCCAGCAGTTCAATGACTAGCGGGGGGGCCCTCGACGAGCAGTACTTC.

V usage is TRBV20-1 and J usage is TRBJ2-7; D is unclear. Between the trimmed V and J ends, which lost 6 bases and 4 bases, there was a span of 10 bases. The germline gives CDR1 DFQATT, CDR2 SNEGSKA (reference sequence). The CDR3 is 11 residues long. DNA for the CDR3: TGCAGTGCCTCCCGTTTTTACGAGCAGTACTTC. Protein sequence: CSASRFYEQYF.

This CDR3 reads CASSQESQVAGNNEQFF. The CDR3 bases are TGTGCCAGCAGCCAAGAGTCCCAGGTAGCGGGCAACAATGAGCAGTTCTTC. V usage is TRBV4-2 and J usage is TRBJ2-1; the match to TRBD2 covers 7 bases. The V gene's germline CDR1 is LGHNA and CDR2 YNFKEQ. Trimming at V came to 0 bases and at J to 5 bases, leaving 10 bases not matched to a gene. The length of the CDR3 is 17 residues.

This rearrangement joins TRBV7-2 to TRBJ2-1, with a possible D match to TRBD2 (5 bases). Germline V CDR1 and CDR2: SGHTA, FQGNSA. Trimming took off 4 bases at V and 1 base at J, with 8 bases between the two ends. The CDR3 has 14 residues. This chain's CDR3 is CASSSRGSYNEQFF. In DNA form, the CDR3 reads TGTGCCAGCAGCTCCCGGGGATCCTACAATGAGCAGTTCTTC.

The chain links TRBV7-8 to TRBJ2-7, with D tentatively TRBD1 (7 bases). The germline V gene has CDR1 SGHVS and CDR2 FQNEAQ. The CDR3 is 15 amino acids. V was shortened by 6 bases and J by 7 bases, with 22 bases between the two germline ends. This CDR3 reads CASRAFLASGGEQYF. The CDR3 bases are TGTGCCAGCAGAGCTTTTTTGGCCTCAGGGGGGGAGCAGTACTTC.

The J gene is TRBJ2-3, the V gene TRBV6-1, with a tentative D call TRBD2 (6 bases). This CDR3 is 16 amino acids long. Germline CDR1 reads MNHNS; CDR2 reads SASEGT. With 0 bases removed from V and 2 bases from J, the gap between germline ends came to 12 bases. CDR3 nucleotide sequence: TGTGCCAGCAGTGAAGCCAACGGGGGTTACACAGATACGCAGTATTTT. It encodes CASSEANGGYTDTQYF.

The J gene is TRBJ2-7, the V gene TRBV28; TRBD1 aligns across 7 bases. The end of the DNA aligns better with TRBJ2-5, so the J call may be wrong. The CDR3 has 14 amino acids. The germline gives CDR1 MDHEN, CDR2 SYDVKM. CDR3 nucleotide sequence: TGTGCCAGCAGTTTATACAGGGGCCAAGAGACCCAGTACTTC. Translated, it gives CASSLYRGQETQYF.